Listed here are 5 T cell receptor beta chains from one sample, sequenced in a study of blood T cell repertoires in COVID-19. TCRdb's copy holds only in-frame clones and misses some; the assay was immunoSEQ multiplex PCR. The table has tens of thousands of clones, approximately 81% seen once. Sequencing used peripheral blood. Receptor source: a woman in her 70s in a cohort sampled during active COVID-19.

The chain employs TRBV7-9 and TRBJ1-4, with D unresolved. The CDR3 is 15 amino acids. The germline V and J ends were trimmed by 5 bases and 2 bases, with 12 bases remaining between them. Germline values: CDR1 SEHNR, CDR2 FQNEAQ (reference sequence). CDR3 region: CASSRLAGTNEKLFF. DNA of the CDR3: TGTGCCAGCAGCCGGCTGGCGGGCACTAATGAAAAACTGTTTTTT.

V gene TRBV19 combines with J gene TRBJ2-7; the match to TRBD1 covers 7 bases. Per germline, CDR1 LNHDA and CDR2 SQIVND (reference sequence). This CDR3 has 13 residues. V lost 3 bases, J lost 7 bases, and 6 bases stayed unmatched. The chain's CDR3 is CASSIGTVGEQYF. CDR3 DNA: TGTGCCAGTAGTATCGGGACAGTGGGGGAGCAGTACTTC.

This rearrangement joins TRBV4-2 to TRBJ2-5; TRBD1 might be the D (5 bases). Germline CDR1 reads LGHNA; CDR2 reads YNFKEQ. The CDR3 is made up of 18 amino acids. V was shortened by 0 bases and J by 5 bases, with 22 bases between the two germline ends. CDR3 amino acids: CASSQDSGAGPVSETQYF. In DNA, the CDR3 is TGTGCCAGCAGCCAAGATTCGGGCGCAGGGCCGGTTTCGGAGACCCAGTACTTC.

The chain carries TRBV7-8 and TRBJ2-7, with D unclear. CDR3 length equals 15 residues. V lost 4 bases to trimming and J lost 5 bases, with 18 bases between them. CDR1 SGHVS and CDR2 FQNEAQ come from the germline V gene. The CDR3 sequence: CASSSVGSIGDEQYF. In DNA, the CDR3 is TGTGCCAGCAGCTCCGTGGGTAGCATTGGCGACGAGCAGTACTTC. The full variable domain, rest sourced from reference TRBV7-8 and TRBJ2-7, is GAGVSQSPRYKVAKRGQDVALRCDPISGHVSLFWYQQALGQGPEFLTYFQNEAQLDKSGLPSDRFFAERPEGSVSTLKIQRTQQEDSAVYLCASSSVGSIGDEQYFGPGTRLTVT.

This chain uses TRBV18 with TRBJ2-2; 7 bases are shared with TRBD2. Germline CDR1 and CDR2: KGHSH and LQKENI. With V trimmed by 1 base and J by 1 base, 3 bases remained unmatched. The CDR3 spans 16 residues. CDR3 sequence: CASSPRSGGNTGELFF. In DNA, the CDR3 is TGTGCCAGCTCACCACGCTCGGGGGGGAACACCGGGGAGCTGTTTTTT.